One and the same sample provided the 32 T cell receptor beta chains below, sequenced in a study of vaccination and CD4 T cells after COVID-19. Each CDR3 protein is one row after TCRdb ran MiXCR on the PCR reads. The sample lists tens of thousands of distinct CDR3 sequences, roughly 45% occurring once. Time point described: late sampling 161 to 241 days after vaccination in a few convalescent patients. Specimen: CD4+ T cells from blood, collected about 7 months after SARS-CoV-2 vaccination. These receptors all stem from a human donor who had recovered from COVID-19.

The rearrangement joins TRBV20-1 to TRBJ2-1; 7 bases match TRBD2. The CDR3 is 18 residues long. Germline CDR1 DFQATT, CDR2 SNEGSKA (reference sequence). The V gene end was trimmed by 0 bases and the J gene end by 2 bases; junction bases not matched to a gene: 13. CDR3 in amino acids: CSARDRLGPAGPYNEQFF. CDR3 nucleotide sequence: TGCAGTGCTAGAGATCGCTTGGGTCCAGCGGGGCCCTACAATGAGCAGTTCTTC.

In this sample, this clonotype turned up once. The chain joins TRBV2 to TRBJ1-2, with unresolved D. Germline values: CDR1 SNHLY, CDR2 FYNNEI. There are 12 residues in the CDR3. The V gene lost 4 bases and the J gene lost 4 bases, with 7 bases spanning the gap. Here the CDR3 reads CASSGGIYGYTF. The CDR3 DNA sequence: TGTGCCAGCAGTGGGGGTATCTATGGCTACACCTTC. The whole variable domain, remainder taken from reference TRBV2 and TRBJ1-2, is EPEVTQTPSHQVTQMGQEVILRCVPISNHLYFYWYRQILGQKVEFLVSFYNNEISEKSEIFDDQFSVERPDGSNFTLKIRSTKLEDSAMYFCASSGGIYGYTFGSGTRLTVV.

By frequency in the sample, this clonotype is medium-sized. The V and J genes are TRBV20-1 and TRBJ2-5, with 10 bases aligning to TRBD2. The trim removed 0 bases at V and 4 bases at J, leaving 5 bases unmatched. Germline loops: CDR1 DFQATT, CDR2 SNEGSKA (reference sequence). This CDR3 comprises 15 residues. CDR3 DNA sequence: TGCAGTGCTAGAGACAGCGGGAGGGCCCCAGAGACCCAGTACTTC. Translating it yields CSARDSGRAPETQYF.

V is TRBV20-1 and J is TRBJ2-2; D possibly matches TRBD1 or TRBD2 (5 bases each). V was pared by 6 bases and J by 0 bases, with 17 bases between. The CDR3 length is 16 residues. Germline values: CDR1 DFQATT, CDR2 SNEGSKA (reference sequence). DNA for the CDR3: TGCAGTGCCGACCCCGGGACCCACGCGAACACCGGGGAGCTGTTTTTT. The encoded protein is CSADPGTHANTGELFF.

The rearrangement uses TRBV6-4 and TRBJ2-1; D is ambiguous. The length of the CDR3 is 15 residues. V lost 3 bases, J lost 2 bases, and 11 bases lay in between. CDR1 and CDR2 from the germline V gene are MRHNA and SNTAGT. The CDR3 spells CASSESRAPYNEQFF. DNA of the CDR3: TGTGCCAGCAGTGAAAGTCGGGCACCCTACAATGAGCAGTTCTTC.

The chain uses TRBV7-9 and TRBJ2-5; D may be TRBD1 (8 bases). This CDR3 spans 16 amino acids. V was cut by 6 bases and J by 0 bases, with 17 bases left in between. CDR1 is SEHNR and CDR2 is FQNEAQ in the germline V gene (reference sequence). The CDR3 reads CASSTNRGGYQETQYF. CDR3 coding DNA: TGTGCCAGCAGTACTAACAGGGGGGGGTACCAAGAGACCCAGTACTTC.

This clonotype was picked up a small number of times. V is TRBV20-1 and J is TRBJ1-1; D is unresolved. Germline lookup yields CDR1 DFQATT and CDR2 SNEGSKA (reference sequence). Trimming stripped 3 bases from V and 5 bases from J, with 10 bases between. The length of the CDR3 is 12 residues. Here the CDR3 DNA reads TGCAGTGCTAGTGCTGGAACAACTGAAGCTTTCTTT. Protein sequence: CSASAGTTEAFF.

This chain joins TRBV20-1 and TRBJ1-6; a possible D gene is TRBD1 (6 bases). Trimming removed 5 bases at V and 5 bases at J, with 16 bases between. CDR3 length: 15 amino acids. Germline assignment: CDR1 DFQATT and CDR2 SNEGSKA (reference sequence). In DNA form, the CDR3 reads TGCAGTGCTTTGACAGGCAGCGCCCATAATTCACCCCTCCACTTT. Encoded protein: CSALTGSAHNSPLHF.

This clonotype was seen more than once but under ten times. DNA for the CDR3: TGTGCCAGCAGCATTGGGACTGATACGCAGTATTTT. Translating gives CASSIGTDTQYF. V usage is TRBV7-2 and J usage is TRBJ2-3; D might be TRBD2 (6 bases). Germline V gene data show CDR1 as SGHTA and CDR2 as FQGNSA. The CDR3 spans 12 residues. V was pared by 5 bases and J by 6 bases, with 9 bases between.

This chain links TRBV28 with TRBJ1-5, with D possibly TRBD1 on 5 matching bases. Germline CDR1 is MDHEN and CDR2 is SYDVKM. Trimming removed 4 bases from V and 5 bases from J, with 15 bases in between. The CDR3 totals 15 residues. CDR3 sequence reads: CASSWGSLRDQPQHF. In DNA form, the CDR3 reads TGTGCCAGCAGTTGGGGCAGTTTAAGGGATCAGCCCCAGCATTTT.

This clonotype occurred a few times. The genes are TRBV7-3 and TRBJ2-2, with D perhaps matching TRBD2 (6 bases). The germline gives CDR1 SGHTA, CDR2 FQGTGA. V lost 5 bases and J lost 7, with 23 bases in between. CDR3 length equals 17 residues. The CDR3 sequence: CASSPGLHTNTGGELFF. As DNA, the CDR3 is TGTGCCAGCAGCCCGGGACTCCACACCAACACTGGCGGGGAGCTGTTTTTT. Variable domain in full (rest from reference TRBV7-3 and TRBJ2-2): GAGVSQTPSNKVTEKGKYVELRCDPISGHTALYWYRQSLGQGPEFLIYFQGTGAADDSGLPNDRFFAVRPEGSVSTLKIQRTERGDSAVYLCASSPGLHTNTGGELFFGEGSRLTVL.

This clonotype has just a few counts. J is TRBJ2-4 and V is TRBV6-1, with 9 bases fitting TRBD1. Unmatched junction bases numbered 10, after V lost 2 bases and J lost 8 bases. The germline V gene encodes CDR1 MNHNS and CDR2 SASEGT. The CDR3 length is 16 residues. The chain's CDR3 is CASSEKFGTGSDIQYF. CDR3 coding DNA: TGTGCCAGCAGTGAAAAGTTTGGGACAGGGTCTGACATTCAGTACTTC.

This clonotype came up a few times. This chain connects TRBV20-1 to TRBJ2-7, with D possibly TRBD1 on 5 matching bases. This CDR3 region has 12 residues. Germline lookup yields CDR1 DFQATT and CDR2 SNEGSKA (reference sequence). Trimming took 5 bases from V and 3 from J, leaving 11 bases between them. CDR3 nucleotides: TGCAGTGCTTCGACAGTGGACTACGAGCAGTACTTC. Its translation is CSASTVDYEQYF.

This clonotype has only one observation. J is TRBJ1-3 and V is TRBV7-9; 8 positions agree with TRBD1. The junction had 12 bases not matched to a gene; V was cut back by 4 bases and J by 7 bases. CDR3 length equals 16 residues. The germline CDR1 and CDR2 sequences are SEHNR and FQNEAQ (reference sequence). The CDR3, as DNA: TGTGCCAGCAGCTCCCAATTCAGGGGGCGCGGGAACACCATATATTTT. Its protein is CASSSQFRGRGNTIYF.

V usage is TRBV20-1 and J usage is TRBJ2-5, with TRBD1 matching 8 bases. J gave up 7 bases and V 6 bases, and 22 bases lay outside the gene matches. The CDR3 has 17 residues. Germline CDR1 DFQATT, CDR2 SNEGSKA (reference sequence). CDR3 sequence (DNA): TGCAGTGCGTCCACTGGGGACAGGAGTACGCTCGAGGTGACCCAGTACTTC. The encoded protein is CSASTGDRSTLEVTQYF.

The CDR3 here is CSATPPGSGSYTDTQYF. The CDR3 DNA reads TGCAGTGCTACCCCCCCGGGCAGCGGGAGTTATACAGATACGCAGTATTTT. The chain couples TRBV20-1 to TRBJ2-3; 8 nucleotides line up with TRBD2. The CDR3 totals 17 residues. V was pared by 4 bases and J by 3 bases, with 15 bases of the junction left unmatched. Germline V lookup: CDR1 DFQATT, CDR2 SNEGSKA (reference sequence).

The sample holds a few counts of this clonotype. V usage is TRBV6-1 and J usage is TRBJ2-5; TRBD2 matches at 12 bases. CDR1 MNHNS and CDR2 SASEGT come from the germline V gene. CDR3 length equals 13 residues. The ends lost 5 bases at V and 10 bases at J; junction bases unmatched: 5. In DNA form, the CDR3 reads TGTGCCAGCAGTCCGGGACTAGCGGGTGGCCAGTACTTC. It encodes CASSPGLAGGQYF.

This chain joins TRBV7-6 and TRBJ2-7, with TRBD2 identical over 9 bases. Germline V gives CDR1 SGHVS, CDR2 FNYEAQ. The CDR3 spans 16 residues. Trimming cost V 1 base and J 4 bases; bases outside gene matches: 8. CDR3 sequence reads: CASSLGKREVDYEQYF. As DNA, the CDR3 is TGTGCCAGCAGCTTAGGAAAGCGGGAGGTCGATTACGAGCAGTACTTC.

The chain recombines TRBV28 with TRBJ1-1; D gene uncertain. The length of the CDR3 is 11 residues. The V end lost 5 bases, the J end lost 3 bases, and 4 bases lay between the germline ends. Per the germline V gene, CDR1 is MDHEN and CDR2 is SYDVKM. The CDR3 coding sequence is TGTGCCAGCAGTCCAGACACTGAAGCTTTCTTT. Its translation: CASSPDTEAFF.

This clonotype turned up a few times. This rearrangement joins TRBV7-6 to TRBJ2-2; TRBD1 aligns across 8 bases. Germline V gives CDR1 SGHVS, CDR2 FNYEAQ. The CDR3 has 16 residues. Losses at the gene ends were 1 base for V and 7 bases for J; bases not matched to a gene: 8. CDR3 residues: CASSLVWQGASGELFF. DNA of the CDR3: TGTGCCAGCAGCTTAGTCTGGCAGGGGGCGAGCGGGGAGCTGTTTTTT.

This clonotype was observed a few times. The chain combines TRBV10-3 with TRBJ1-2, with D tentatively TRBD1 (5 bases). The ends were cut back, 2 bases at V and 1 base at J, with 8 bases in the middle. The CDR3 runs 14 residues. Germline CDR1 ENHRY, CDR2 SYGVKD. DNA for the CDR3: TGTGCCATCAGTGAGGCGGGGGGTAACTATGGCTACACCTTC. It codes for CAISEAGGNYGYTF.

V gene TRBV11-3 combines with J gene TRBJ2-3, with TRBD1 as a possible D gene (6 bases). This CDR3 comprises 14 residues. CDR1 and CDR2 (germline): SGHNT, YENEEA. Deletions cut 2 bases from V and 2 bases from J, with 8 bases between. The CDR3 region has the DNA TGTGCCAGCAGCTTAACAGGGACCACAGATACGCAGTATTTT. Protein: CASSLTGTTDTQYF.

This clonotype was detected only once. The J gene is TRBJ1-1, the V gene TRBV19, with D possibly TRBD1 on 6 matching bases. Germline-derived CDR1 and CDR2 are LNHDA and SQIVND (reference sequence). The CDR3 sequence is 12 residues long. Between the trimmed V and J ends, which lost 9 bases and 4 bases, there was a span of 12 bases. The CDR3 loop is CASIQGSTEAFF. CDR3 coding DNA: TGTGCCAGCATACAGGGTAGCACTGAAGCTTTCTTT.

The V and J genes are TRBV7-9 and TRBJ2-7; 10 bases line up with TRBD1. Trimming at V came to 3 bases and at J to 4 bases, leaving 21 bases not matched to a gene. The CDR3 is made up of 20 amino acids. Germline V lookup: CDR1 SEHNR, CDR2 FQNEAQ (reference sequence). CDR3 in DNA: TGTGCCAGCAGCTTGACCGGGACAGGGGTTCCGTTAAGGGGGACTTACGAGCAGTACTTC. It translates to CASSLTGTGVPLRGTYEQYF.

This CDR3 reads CSARGLAGNTGELFF. In DNA, the CDR3 is TGCAGTGCACGGGGACTAGCAGGAAACACCGGGGAGCTGTTTTTT. This chain uses TRBV20-1 with TRBJ2-2; TRBD2 aligns across 9 bases. Germline V lookup: CDR1 DFQATT, CDR2 SNEGSKA (reference sequence). With V trimmed by 6 bases and J by 2 bases, 7 bases remained unmatched. This CDR3 contains 15 residues.

CDR3 amino acids: CASSLVGSGLAGYTDTQYF. CDR3 DNA sequence: TGTGCCAGCAGCTTAGTTGGGTCGGGGCTAGCGGGATACACAGATACGCAGTATTTT. V is TRBV7-9 and J is TRBJ2-3; 9 bases line up with TRBD2. V dropped 1 base and J dropped 2; count of bases not matched to a gene: 13. This CDR3 contains 19 residues. From germline, CDR1 is SEHNR and CDR2 FQNEAQ (reference sequence).

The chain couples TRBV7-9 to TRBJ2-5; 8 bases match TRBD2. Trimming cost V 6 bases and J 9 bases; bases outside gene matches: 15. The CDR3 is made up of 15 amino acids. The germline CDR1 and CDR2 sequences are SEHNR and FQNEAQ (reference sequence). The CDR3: CASSPLAGRRSAQYF. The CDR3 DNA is TGTGCCAGCAGTCCTCTAGCGGGCCGTCGTTCGGCCCAGTACTTC.

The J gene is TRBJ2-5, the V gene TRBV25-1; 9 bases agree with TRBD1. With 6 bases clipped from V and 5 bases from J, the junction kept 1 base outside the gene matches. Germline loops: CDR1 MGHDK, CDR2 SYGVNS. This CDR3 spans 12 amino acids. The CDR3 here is CASRDRGETQYF. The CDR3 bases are TGTGCCAGCAGAGACAGGGGGGAGACCCAGTACTTC.

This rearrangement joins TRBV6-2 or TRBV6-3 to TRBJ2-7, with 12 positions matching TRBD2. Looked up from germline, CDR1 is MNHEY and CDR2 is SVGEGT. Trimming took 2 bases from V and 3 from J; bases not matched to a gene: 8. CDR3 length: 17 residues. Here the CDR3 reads CASSYPQTSGRIYEQYF. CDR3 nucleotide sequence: TGTGCCAGCAGTTACCCACAGACTAGCGGGAGAATCTACGAGCAGTACTTC.

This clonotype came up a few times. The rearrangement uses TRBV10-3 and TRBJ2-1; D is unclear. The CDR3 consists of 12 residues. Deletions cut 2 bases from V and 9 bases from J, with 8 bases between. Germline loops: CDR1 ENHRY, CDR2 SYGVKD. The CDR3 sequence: CAISEAPGEQFF. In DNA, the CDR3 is TGTGCCATCAGTGAGGCCCCCGGTGAGCAGTTCTTC.

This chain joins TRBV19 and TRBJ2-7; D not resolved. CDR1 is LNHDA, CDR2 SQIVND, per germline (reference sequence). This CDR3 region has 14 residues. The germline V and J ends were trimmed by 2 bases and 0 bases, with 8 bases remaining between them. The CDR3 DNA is TGTGCCAGTAGTATATCGGTCAACTCCTACGAGCAGTACTTC. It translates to CASSISVNSYEQYF.

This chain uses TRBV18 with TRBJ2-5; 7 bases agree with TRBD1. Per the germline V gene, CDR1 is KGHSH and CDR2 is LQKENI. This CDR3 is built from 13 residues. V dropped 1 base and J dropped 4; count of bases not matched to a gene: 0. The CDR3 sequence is CASSPRQGETQYF. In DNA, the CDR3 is TGTGCCAGCTCACCACGACAGGGAGAGACCCAGTACTTC.